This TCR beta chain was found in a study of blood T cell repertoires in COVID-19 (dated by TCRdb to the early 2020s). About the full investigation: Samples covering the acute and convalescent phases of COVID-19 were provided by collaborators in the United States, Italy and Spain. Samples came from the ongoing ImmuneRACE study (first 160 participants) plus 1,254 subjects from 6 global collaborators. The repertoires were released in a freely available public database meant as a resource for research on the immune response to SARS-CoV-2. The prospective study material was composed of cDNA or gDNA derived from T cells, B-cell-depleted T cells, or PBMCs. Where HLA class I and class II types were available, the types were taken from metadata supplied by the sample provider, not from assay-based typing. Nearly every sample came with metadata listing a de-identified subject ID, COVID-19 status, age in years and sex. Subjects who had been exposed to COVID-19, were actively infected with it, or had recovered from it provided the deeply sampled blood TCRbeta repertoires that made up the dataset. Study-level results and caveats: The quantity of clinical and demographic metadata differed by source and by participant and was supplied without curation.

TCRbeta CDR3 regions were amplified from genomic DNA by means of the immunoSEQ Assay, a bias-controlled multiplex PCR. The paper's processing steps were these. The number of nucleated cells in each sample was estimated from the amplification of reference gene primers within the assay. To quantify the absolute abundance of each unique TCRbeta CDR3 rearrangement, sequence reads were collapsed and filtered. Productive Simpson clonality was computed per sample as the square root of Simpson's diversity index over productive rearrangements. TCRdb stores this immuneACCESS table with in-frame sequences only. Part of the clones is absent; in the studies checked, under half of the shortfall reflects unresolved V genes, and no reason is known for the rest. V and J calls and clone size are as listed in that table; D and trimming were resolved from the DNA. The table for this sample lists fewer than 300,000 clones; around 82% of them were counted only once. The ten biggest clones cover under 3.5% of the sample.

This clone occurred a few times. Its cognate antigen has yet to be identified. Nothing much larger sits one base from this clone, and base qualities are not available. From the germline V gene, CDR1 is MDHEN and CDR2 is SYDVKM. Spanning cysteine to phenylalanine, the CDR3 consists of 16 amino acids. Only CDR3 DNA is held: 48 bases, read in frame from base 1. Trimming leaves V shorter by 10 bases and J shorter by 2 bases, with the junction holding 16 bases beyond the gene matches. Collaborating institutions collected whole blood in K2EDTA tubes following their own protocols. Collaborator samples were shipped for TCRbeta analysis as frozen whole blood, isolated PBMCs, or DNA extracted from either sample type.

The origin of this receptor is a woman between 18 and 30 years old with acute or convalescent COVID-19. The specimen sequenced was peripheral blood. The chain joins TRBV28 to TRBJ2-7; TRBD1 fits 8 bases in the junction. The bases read TGTGCCACCGCAACCCCTCCTCAACAGGGGGCCTACGAGCAGTACTTC. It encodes CATATPPQQGAYEQYF.